The 30 T cell receptor beta chains reported below all come from one sample, sequenced in a study of blood T cell repertoires in COVID-19. This table comes from immunoSEQ multiplex PCR, and its TCRdb copy is limited to in-frame clones, with some not included. This table has 150,000 to 200,000 clones, around nine tenths appearing once. Source material: peripheral blood. The receptors were sampled from a man aged 70 or older with acute or convalescent COVID-19.

The chain combines TRBV7-2 with TRBJ2-7; the match to TRBD2 covers 8 bases. The CDR3 spans 14 residues. Germline V CDR1 and CDR2: SGHTA, FQGNSA. The V segment lost 1 base and the J segment 6 bases; nucleotides outside the gene matches: 5. Here the CDR3 reads CASSLVEAGVEQYF. The CDR3 DNA follows: TGTGCCAGCAGCTTAGTTGAAGCGGGGGTCGAGCAGTACTTC.

The gene calls are TRBV27 and TRBJ2-5, with 9 nucleotides matching TRBD1. Looked up from germline, CDR1 is MNHEY and CDR2 is SMNVEV (reference sequence). The CDR3 is made up of 16 amino acids. V lost 6 bases, J lost 1 base, and 9 bases stayed unmatched. CDR3 amino acids: CASRRNYRGRQETQYF. CDR3 sequence (DNA): TGTGCCAGCAGAAGAAACTACAGGGGGCGCCAAGAGACCCAGTACTTC.

This sequence joins TRBV29-1 and TRBJ1-2; 8 bases match TRBD1. CDR1 and CDR2 (germline): SQVTM, ANQGSEA. V shed 0 bases, J shed 0 bases, and the junction held 6 bases outside the gene matches. The CDR3 sequence is 16 residues long. The CDR3 region is CSVEDRGRTANYGYTF. CDR3 DNA: TGCAGCGTTGAAGACAGGGGGCGCACGGCTAACTATGGCTACACCTTC.

The chain employs TRBV6-5 and TRBJ2-7; 8 bases agree with TRBD2. V lost 0 bases to trimming and J lost 1 base; unmatched junction nucleotides: 2. The length of the CDR3 is 15 residues. CDR1 is MNHEY and CDR2 is SVGAGI in the germline V gene. The CDR3 region has the DNA TGTGCCAGCAGTTACTCACCTAGCGGGTCCTACGAGCAGTACTTC. Translation gives CASSYSPSGSYEQYF.

The V gene is TRBV7-8, the J gene TRBJ2-1; 10 bases align to TRBD2. CDR3 length: 14 amino acids. Germline-derived CDR1 and CDR2 are SGHVS and FQNEAQ. Trimming took 0 bases from V and 10 from J; bases not matched to a gene: 3. The CDR3 DNA follows: TGTGCCAGCAGCTTAGCCGAGACTAGCGGGGAGCAGTTCTTC. Protein product: CASSLAETSGEQFF.

The rearrangement uses TRBV5-5 and TRBJ2-3, with D unclear. CDR3 length: 12 amino acids. Germline V CDR1 and CDR2: SGHKS, YYEKEE (reference sequence). The V and J ends lost 0 bases and 6 bases respectively, with 5 bases between them. DNA of the CDR3: TGTGCCAGCAGCTTGGTACTGGATACGCAGTATTTT. Translating it yields CASSLVLDTQYF.

The V and J genes are TRBV7-2 and TRBJ2-1; 9 bases are shared with TRBD1. The CDR3 is 15 residues long. The germline V gene encodes CDR1 SGHTA and CDR2 FQGNSA. The J segment lost 2 bases and the V segment lost 4 bases, leaving 3 bases of the junction unmatched. The CDR3 DNA follows: TGTGCCAGCAGCTCCGGGACAGGGACCTACAATGAGCAGTTCTTC. Translation: CASSSGTGTYNEQFF.

CDR3 nucleotides: TGCGCCAGCAGCTTACGACTCGGGAGCTCCTACGAGCAGTACTTC. This gives the protein CASSLRLGSSYEQYF. The J gene is TRBJ2-7, the V gene TRBV5-1, with D possibly matching TRBD2 (6 bases). Germline loops: CDR1 SGHRS, CDR2 YFSETQ. Trimming shortened V by 2 bases and J by 0 bases, and 12 bases separated the two germline ends. The CDR3 length is 15 residues. Supplemented by reference TRBV5-1 and TRBJ2-7, the full variable domain reads KAGVTQTPRYLIKTRGQQVTLSCSPISGHRSVSWYQQTPGQGLQFLFEYFSETQRNKGNFPGRFSGRQFSNSRSEMNVSTLELGDSALYLCASSLRLGSSYEQYFGPGTRLTVT.

V usage is TRBV7-7 and J usage is TRBJ1-1; TRBD1 matches at 8 bases. The CDR3 extends over 15 amino acids. Germline V CDR1 and CDR2: SSHAT, FNYEAQ (reference sequence). The V segment lost 11 bases and the J segment 4 bases; nucleotides outside the gene matches: 15. The CDR3 loop is CAGGWTGRLGTEAFF. DNA of the CDR3: TGTGCCGGCGGGTGGACAGGGCGTTTAGGCACTGAAGCTTTCTTT.

The chain carries TRBV10-3 and TRBJ1-4; possible D gene TRBD1, 5 bases. The CDR3 is 12 residues long. V lost 10 bases, J lost 6 bases, and 12 bases lay in between. CDR1 and CDR2 from the germline V gene are ENHRY and SYGVKD. The DNA for the CDR3 is TGTGCCACTCAGGGATGGGATGAAAAACTGTTTTTT. This translates into CATQGWDEKLFF.

This clone was seen only a few times. The V call is TRBV7-9, the J call TRBJ1-1; D perhaps matches TRBD1 (5 bases). The germline CDR1 and CDR2 sequences are SEHNR and FQNEAQ (reference sequence). The ends were cut back, 5 bases at V and 1 base at J, with 8 bases in the middle. This CDR3 has 13 residues. This CDR3 reads CASSPGGNTEAFF. CDR3 sequence (DNA): TGTGCCAGCAGCCCCGGGGGGAACACTGAAGCTTTCTTT.

The chain carries TRBV18 and TRBJ2-7; TRBD2 might be the D (5 bases). CDR1 KGHSH and CDR2 LQKENI come from the germline V gene. V shed 3 bases and J shed 6 bases, with 12 bases lying between them. This CDR3 has 13 amino acids. The CDR3 protein is CASSPYTRGEQYF. CDR3 coding DNA: TGTGCCAGCTCACCTTACACCCGGGGCGAGCAGTACTTC.

This clone was detected only a few times. The J gene is TRBJ2-5, the V gene TRBV7-2, with 8 bases that match TRBD2. Germline V gene sequence: CDR1 SGHTA, CDR2 FQGNSA. CDR3 length equals 15 residues. The junction had 9 bases not matched to a gene; V was cut back by 4 bases and J by 5 bases. Written as DNA, the CDR3 is TGTGCCAGCAGCTCCGGGGGGGCCGGTGGGGAGACCCAGTACTTC. It yields the protein CASSSGGAGGETQYF.

V usage is TRBV5-4 and J usage is TRBJ1-2; 7 bases are shared with TRBD1. The V gene end was trimmed by 5 bases and the J gene end by 2 bases; junction bases not matched to a gene: 3. CDR1 and CDR2 from the germline V gene are SGHNT and YYREEE (reference sequence). The CDR3 totals 13 residues. CDR3 sequence reads: CASSRDRNYGYTF. The CDR3 DNA reads TGTGCCAGCAGTCGGGACAGAAACTATGGCTACACCTTC.

The V and J genes are TRBV7-2 and TRBJ2-3, with 8 positions matching TRBD2. CDR3 length: 14 residues. The germline gives CDR1 SGHTA, CDR2 FQGNSA. The junction had 5 bases not matched to a gene; V was cut back by 5 bases and J by 4 bases. The CDR3 region is CASSVGGDADTQYF. The DNA of the CDR3 is TGTGCCAGCAGCGTCGGGGGGGATGCAGATACGCAGTATTTT.

The rearrangement uses TRBV13 and TRBJ1-6, with D perhaps TRBD1 (5 bases). V was clipped by 2 bases and J by 0 bases, with 8 bases between them. From germline, CDR1 is PRHDT and CDR2 FYEKMQ (reference sequence). CDR3 length: 16 residues. The CDR3: CASSLRGSSYNSPLHF. The DNA of the CDR3 is TGTGCCAGCAGCTTACGGGGGAGCTCCTATAATTCACCCCTCCACTTT. Using reference TRBV13 and TRBJ1-6 for the parts outside the CDR3, the full variable domain is AAGVIQSPRHLIKEKRETATLKCYPIPRHDTVYWYQQGPGQDPQFLISFYEKMQSDKGSIPDRFSAQQFSDYHSELNMSSLELGDSALYFCASSLRGSSYNSPLHFGNGTRLTVT.

Remarks on this clone: One end of the junction varies from germline; a read error may be responsible. The chain uses TRBV20-1 and TRBJ1-4; 7 bases line up with TRBD1. Germline V gene sequence: CDR1 DFQATT, CDR2 SNEGSKA (reference sequence). CDR3 size: 11 residues. The CDR3 spells CSALDRETLFF. DNA for the CDR3: TGCAGTGCGCTTGACAGGGAAACACTGTTTTTT.

The V and J genes are TRBV7-2 and TRBJ2-1; D might be TRBD2 (5 bases). The CDR3 has 16 residues. CDR1 and CDR2 (germline): SGHTA, FQGNSA. Trimming left V 6 bases short and J 6 bases short, with 21 bases between. CDR3 DNA: TGTGCCAGCAGACCCTCAGCGGCTAGTTATTCCAATGAGCAGTTCTTC. This sequence encodes CASRPSAASYSNEQFF.

The chain carries TRBV10-1 and TRBJ2-1; the match to TRBD2 covers 8 bases. CDR1 and CDR2 from the germline V gene are WNHNN and SYGVQD (reference sequence). The CDR3 loop spans 14 amino acids. V was pared by 4 bases and J by 5 bases, with 4 bases of the junction left unmatched. The CDR3 DNA follows: TGCGCCAGCAGTGGTGGGCGGGAGGACAATGAGCAGTTCTTC. Its protein product is CASSGGREDNEQFF.

This clone showed up just once. V gene TRBV19 combines with J gene TRBJ2-1; 7 bases fit TRBD2. The CDR3 contains 15 residues. The ends lost 6 bases at V and 4 bases at J; junction bases unmatched: 9. CDR1 and CDR2 (germline): LNHDA, SQIVND (reference sequence). The CDR3 bases are TGTGCCAGTAGCTTCCTTGGGGGGGGTTACAATGAGCAGTTCTTC. It encodes CASSFLGGGYNEQFF.

DNA of the CDR3: TGTGCCAGCAGCTTAAGTCAGGGAACCTACGAGCAGTACTTC. This gives the protein CASSLSQGTYEQYF. V is TRBV7-2 and J is TRBJ2-7, with D possibly matching TRBD1 (5 bases). V lost 2 bases to trimming and J lost 2 bases, with 10 bases between them. The germline V gene encodes CDR1 SGHTA and CDR2 FQGNSA. The CDR3 contains 14 residues.

There are a few counts of this clone. This rearrangement joins TRBV5-4 to TRBJ1-1, with D perhaps TRBD1 (5 bases). The CDR3 is 13 residues long. V lost 10 bases to trimming and J lost 5 bases, with 18 bases between them. Looked up from germline, CDR1 is SGHNT and CDR2 is YYREEE (reference sequence). The CDR3 DNA follows: TGTGCCGGAAGGAGGGGCGCGAGGACTGAAGCTTTCTTT. Translated, it gives CAGRRGARTEAFF. Variable domain in full (rest from reference TRBV5-4 and TRBJ1-1): ETGVTQSPTHLIKTRGQQVTLRCSSQSGHNTVSWYQQALGQGPQFIFQYYREEENGRGNFPPRFSGLQFPNYSSELNVNALELDDSALYLCAGRRGARTEAFFGQGTRLTVV.

This sequence joins TRBV28 and TRBJ2-7, with a weak D call TRBD1 (7 bases). Germline V gene lookup returns CDR1 MDHEN and CDR2 SYDVKM. The V end lost 4 bases, the J end lost 11 bases, and 15 bases lay between the germline ends. This CDR3 has 12 residues. The CDR3 reads CASSWQGGKEYF. The CDR3 DNA sequence: TGTGCCAGCAGTTGGCAGGGGGGTAAGGAGTACTTC.

The gene calls are TRBV28 and TRBJ2-7; 7 bases match TRBD2. CDR1 is MDHEN and CDR2 is SYDVKM in the germline V gene. This CDR3 region has 15 residues. The trim removed 4 bases at V and 0 bases at J, leaving 6 bases unmatched. CDR3 sequence (DNA): TGTGCCAGCAGTTGGGGGGGGACGGGCTCCTACGAGCAGTACTTC. It encodes CASSWGGTGSYEQYF. The variable domain in full, completed from reference TRBV28 and TRBJ2-7, reads DVKVTQSSRYLVKRTGEKVFLECVQDMDHENMFWYRQDPGLGLRLIYFSYDVKMKEKGDIPEGYSVSREKKERFSLILESASTNQTSMYLCASSWGGTGSYEQYFGPGTRLTVT.

V gene TRBV28 combines with J gene TRBJ2-1, with no clear D. V was shortened by 6 bases and J by 1 base, with 13 bases between the two germline ends. The CDR3 loop spans 15 amino acids. In germline, CDR1 is MDHEN, CDR2 SYDVKM. The CDR3, as DNA: TGTGCCAGCAGCTTCGTGGGCAGTTCCTACAATGAGCAGTTCTTC. Translating gives CASSFVGSSYNEQFF.

In its sample, this clone was seen a few times. The rearrangement uses TRBV6-1 and TRBJ1-5, with D uncertain. V was trimmed by 2 bases and J by 0 bases, leaving 14 bases between them. The CDR3 spans 17 residues. Germline values: CDR1 MNHNS, CDR2 SASEGT. In nucleotides, the CDR3 is TGTGCCAGCAGTGAAACCCAATCTCCCTATAGCAATCAGCCCCAGCATTTT. Translating gives CASSETQSPYSNQPQHF.

The V gene is TRBV6-5, the J gene TRBJ1-6; no reliable D call. V gave up 9 bases and J gave up 7 bases, with 10 bases separating them. CDR3 length: 12 residues. The germline V gene encodes CDR1 MNHEY and CDR2 SVGAGI. The CDR3 is CASLNQNSPLHF. In DNA form, the CDR3 reads TGTGCCAGTCTTAATCAGAATTCACCCCTCCACTTT.

The genes are TRBV5-1 and TRBJ1-1, with 8 bases lining up with TRBD1. The germline CDR1 and CDR2 sequences are SGHRS and YFSETQ. After removal of 4 bases from V and 5 bases from J, the junction contained 10 bases not matched to a gene. The length of the CDR3 is 15 residues. CDR3 bases: TGCGCCAGCAGCGTCAGGGGTCACAGGGGGACTGAAGCTTTCTTT. This translates into CASSVRGHRGTEAFF.

The rearrangement links TRBV21-1 to TRBJ2-2; the table's D call, TRBD2, has no DNA check behind it. TRBV21-1 is recorded as a pseudogene. The CDR3 loop spans 14 amino acids. The CDR3 reads CASSKEREVGELFF. In DNA, the CDR3 is TGTGCCAGCAGCAAGGAGAGAGAGGTCGGGGAGCTGTTTTTT.

J is TRBJ1-1 and V is TRBV5-1; 8 bases fit TRBD1. The CDR3 has 14 residues. From germline, CDR1 is SGHRS and CDR2 YFSETQ. Unmatched junction bases numbered 6, after V lost 4 bases and J lost 4 bases. CDR3: CASSRTGLGTEAFF. CDR3 DNA: TGCGCCAGCAGCCGGACAGGGCTGGGCACTGAAGCTTTCTTT.